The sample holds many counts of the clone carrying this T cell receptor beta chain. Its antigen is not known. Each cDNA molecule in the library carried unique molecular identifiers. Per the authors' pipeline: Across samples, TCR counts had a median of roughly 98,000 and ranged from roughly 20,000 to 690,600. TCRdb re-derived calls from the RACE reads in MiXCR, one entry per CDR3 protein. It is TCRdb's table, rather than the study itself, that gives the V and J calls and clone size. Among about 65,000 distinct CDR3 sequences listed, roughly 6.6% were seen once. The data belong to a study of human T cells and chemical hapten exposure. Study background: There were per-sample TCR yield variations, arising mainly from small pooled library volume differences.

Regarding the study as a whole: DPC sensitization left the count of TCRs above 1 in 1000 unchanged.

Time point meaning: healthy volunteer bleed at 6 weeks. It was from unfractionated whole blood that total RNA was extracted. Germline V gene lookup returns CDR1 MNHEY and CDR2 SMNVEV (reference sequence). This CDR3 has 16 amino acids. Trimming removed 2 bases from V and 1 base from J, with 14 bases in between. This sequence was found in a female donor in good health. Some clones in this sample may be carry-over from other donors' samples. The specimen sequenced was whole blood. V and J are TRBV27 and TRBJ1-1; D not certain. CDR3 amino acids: CASSLRITASNTEAFF. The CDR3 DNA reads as TGTGCCAGCAGTTTACGAATAACAGCGTCGAACACTGAAGCTTTCTTT.